One sample yielded the 27 T cell receptor beta chains listed below, sequenced in a study of blood T cell repertoires in COVID-19 (TCRdb year 2020). Libraries came from the immunoSEQ multiplex PCR assay. TCRdb limited this immuneACCESS table to in-frame rearrangements with V and J called. A share of clones is missing; checked studies link under half to unresolved V genes, and the rest is unexplained. The sample table shows some 250,000 clones, and roughly 90% are seen once. About 2.3% of the sample is taken by the ten largest. Specimen: PBMCs or T cells enriched from blood (not recorded which). These receptors all stem from a woman in her thirties or forties with acute COVID-19.

This clone turned up a few times. The gene calls are TRBV10-1 and TRBJ2-7, with D maybe TRBD2 (6 bases). Germline CDR1 and CDR2: WNHNN and SYGVQD (reference sequence). V gave up 11 bases and J gave up 2 bases, with 19 bases separating them. This CDR3 is built from 14 residues. Written as DNA, the CDR3 is TGCGCCTCAAAGAGCGGGCAGGGTACCTACGAGCAGTACTTC. Residues: CASKSGQGTYEQYF.

The chain employs TRBV21-1 and TRBJ2-7; the table names TRBD2, a call not compared with the DNA. TRBV21-1 counts as a pseudogene. The CDR3 runs 12 residues. CDR3 coding DNA: TGTGCCAGCAGTCGCCGGGACTACGAGCAGTACTTC. Translating gives CASSRRDYEQYF.

The genes are TRBV6-5 and TRBJ2-1, with a weak D call TRBD1 (6 bases). Per the germline V gene, CDR1 is MNHEY and CDR2 is SVGAGI. This CDR3 has 15 amino acids. V lost 5 bases and J lost 8, with 19 bases in between. The CDR3 nucleotides are TGTGCCAGCAGTCGGCGGCAGGGCAGGGGCGATGAGCAGTTCTTC. This translates into CASSRRQGRGDEQFF.

The CDR3 is CASNNGQTNYGYTF. The CDR3 DNA follows: TGTGCCAGCAACAATGGACAGACTAACTATGGCTACACCTTC. The chain recombines TRBV7-9 with TRBJ1-2, with D possibly being TRBD1 (6 bases). V lost 7 bases, J lost 0 bases, and 12 bases lay in between. CDR1 and CDR2 from the germline V gene are SEHNR and FQNEAQ (reference sequence). The CDR3 length is 14 residues.

This clone was picked up many times. V and J are TRBV28 and TRBJ2-2, with 10 bases matching TRBD2. Germline CDR1 is MDHEN and CDR2 is SYDVKM. The CDR3 runs 17 residues. The ends lost 3 bases at V and 4 bases at J; junction bases unmatched: 8. The CDR3 region has the DNA TGTGCCAGCAGTTTCGGGAATAGCGGGGGGCCCACCGGGGAGCTGTTTTTT. It is translated as CASSFGNSGGPTGELFF.

This clone was seen more than once but under ten times. The rearrangement links TRBV24-1 to TRBJ1-2; 9 bases align to TRBD1. Germline V gene lookup returns CDR1 KGHDR and CDR2 SFDVKD. With 3 bases clipped from V and 3 bases from J, the junction kept 1 base outside the gene matches. The CDR3 has 14 amino acids. Written as DNA, the CDR3 is TGTGCCACCAGTGATACAGGGGGCGACTATGGCTACACCTTC. It codes for CATSDTGGDYGYTF.

The chain carries TRBV30 and TRBJ1-3; the D is unclear. V was cut by 5 bases and J by 5 bases, with 16 bases left in between. Germline-derived CDR1 and CDR2 are GTSNPN and SVGIG (reference sequence). The CDR3 contains 14 residues. CDR3 sequence: CAWVSGALRNTIYF. DNA of the CDR3: TGTGCCTGGGTTTCTGGAGCCCTGAGAAACACCATATATTTT.

The V call is TRBV12-3 or TRBV12-4, the J call TRBJ1-1; D is unresolved. The V end lost 3 bases, the J end lost 12 bases, and 11 bases lay between the germline ends. The CDR3 length is 11 residues. CDR3 sequence reads: CASSFGQWTFF. The CDR3 bases are TGTGCCAGCAGTTTTGGGCAGTGGACTTTCTTT.

The chain has TRBV19 and TRBJ1-2; 8 bases match TRBD1. V lost 7 bases, J lost 2 bases, and 9 bases stayed unmatched. CDR3 length: 15 residues. The germline CDR1 and CDR2 sequences are LNHDA and SQIVND (reference sequence). In DNA form, the CDR3 reads TGTGCCAGTATGGGGACAGGCGAGCTAAACTATGGCTACACCTTC. The encoded protein is CASMGTGELNYGYTF.

This chain's CDR3 is CASSRQGLYNYGYTF. The CDR3 bases are TGTGCCAGCAGTCGGCAGGGACTCTATAACTATGGCTACACCTTC. The chain has TRBV6-6 and TRBJ1-2; tentative D call: TRBD1 (5 bases). The germline gives CDR1 MNHNY, CDR2 SVGAGI (reference sequence). The germline V and J ends were trimmed by 5 bases and 1 base, with 14 bases remaining between them. This CDR3 is 15 amino acids long.

In DNA form, the CDR3 reads TGTGCCAGCAGTGCGCGGGAGGGCGGTTCAGATACGCAGTATTTT. Its protein product is CASSAREGGSDTQYF. This chain joins TRBV6-4 and TRBJ2-3, with TRBD2 matching over 9 bases. Germline V CDR1 and CDR2: MRHNA, SNTAGT. V lost 4 bases to trimming and J lost 4 bases; unmatched junction nucleotides: 6. The CDR3 consists of 15 residues.

V is TRBV7-2 and J is TRBJ2-5, with TRBD1 matching over 7 bases. J lost 1 base, V lost 5 bases, and 7 bases had no gene match. The CDR3 extends over 15 amino acids. CDR1 SGHTA and CDR2 FQGNSA come from the germline V gene. The CDR3 bases are TGTGCCAGCAGCACCTCGACAGGGCCCCAAGAGACCCAGTACTTC. This sequence encodes CASSTSTGPQETQYF.

This clone was seen once. This chain uses TRBV19 with TRBJ1-1, with 7 bases that match TRBD1. CDR3 length: 12 amino acids. Germline loops: CDR1 LNHDA, CDR2 SQIVND (reference sequence). V was pared by 7 bases and J by 7 bases, with 6 bases of the junction left unmatched. The CDR3, as DNA: TGTGCCAGTAAAGTGGGACAGCATGAAGCTTTCTTT. Amino acids: CASKVGQHEAFF.

The gene calls are TRBV30 and TRBJ1-4; 7 positions match TRBD1. The CDR3 is 15 amino acids. J was trimmed by 7 bases and V by 4 bases; bases with no gene match: 12. Germline loops: CDR1 GTSNPN, CDR2 SVGIG (reference sequence). The CDR3 is CAWNPRGTIFEKLFF. The CDR3 nucleotides read TGTGCCTGGAATCCCAGGGGGACAATCTTTGAAAAACTGTTTTTT.

The chain joins TRBV7-3 to TRBJ1-2; D is perhaps TRBD1 (5 bases). CDR1 and CDR2 from the germline V gene are SGHTA and FQGTGA. Trimming took off 2 bases at V and 3 bases at J, with 7 bases between the two ends. The CDR3 has 13 residues. The CDR3 nucleotides are TGTGCCAGCAGCTTATCACAGGACTATGGCTACACCTTC. Translation gives CASSLSQDYGYTF.

This chain connects TRBV18 to TRBJ1-5; D not certain. Trimming pared 2 bases from V and 4 bases from J, leaving 6 bases between. The CDR3 extends over 13 amino acids. Per germline, CDR1 KGHSH and CDR2 LQKENI. Here the CDR3 DNA reads TGTGCCAGCTCACCAGCGGGAAATCAGCCCCAGCATTTT. Encoded protein: CASSPAGNQPQHF.

The chain joins TRBV6-5 to TRBJ1-6; 7 positions match TRBD1. V was clipped by 6 bases and J by 3 bases; unmatched bases: 5. From germline, CDR1 is MNHEY and CDR2 SVGAGI. The CDR3 covers 15 residues. The CDR3 spells CASRRDRDYNSPLHF. The CDR3 DNA follows: TGTGCCAGCAGGCGCGACAGGGACTATAATTCACCCCTCCACTTT.

This chain connects TRBV9 to TRBJ2-1, with D possibly matching TRBD2 (6 bases). CDR1 SGDLS and CDR2 YYNGEE come from the germline V gene. The CDR3 extends over 15 amino acids. The germline V and J ends were trimmed by 5 bases and 1 base, with 13 bases remaining between them. The CDR3 loop reads CASRRGSSSYNEQFF. As DNA, the CDR3 is TGTGCCAGCAGACGGGGGAGCTCGTCCTACAATGAGCAGTTCTTC.

Of note for this clone: This same CDR3 is encoded by further DNA sequences in the sample. The chain joins TRBV4-3 to TRBJ1-1; 8 positions agree with TRBD1. Germline CDR1 is LGHNA and CDR2 is YSLEER. The V segment lost 4 bases and the J segment 2 bases; nucleotides outside the gene matches: 3. CDR3 length: 14 residues. The CDR3 sequence: CASSRGQGNTEAFF. In DNA form, the CDR3 reads TGCGCCAGCAGCCGCGGACAGGGTAACACTGAAGCTTTCTTT.

The CDR3 reads CASRNGLAGITDTQYF. Here the CDR3 DNA reads TGTGCCAGCAGAAACGGACTAGCGGGGATCACAGATACGCAGTATTTT. The chain is built from TRBV28 and TRBJ2-3; 12 bases agree with TRBD2. Unmatched junction bases numbered 6, after V lost 6 bases and J lost 2 bases. This CDR3 is built from 16 residues. In germline, CDR1 is MDHEN, CDR2 SYDVKM.

The chain links TRBV4-3 to TRBJ2-7; 11 bases align to TRBD2. V trimming: 1 base; J trimming: 7 bases; junction bases outside the gene matches: 9. CDR1 and CDR2 from the germline V gene are LGHNA and YSLEER. This CDR3 region has 16 residues. CDR3 sequence (DNA): TGCGCCAGCAGCCAAGGTACTAGCGGGAGCCTGTGGGAGCAGTACTTC. It is translated as CASSQGTSGSLWEQYF.

The CDR3 nucleotides read TGTGCCAGCAGTGTGGGGAGGGGCGTATATAGCAATCAGCCCCAGCATTTT. Its protein is CASSVGRGVYSNQPQHF. The V call is TRBV6-1, the J call TRBJ1-5; tentatively, D is TRBD1 (5 bases). The germline V gene encodes CDR1 MNHNS and CDR2 SASEGT. V gave up 4 bases and J gave up 0 bases, with 16 bases separating them. This CDR3 has 17 residues.

This clone showed up just once. V usage is TRBV3-1 (or the pseudogene TRBV3-2) and J usage is TRBJ1-2; perhaps TRBD1 as D (5 bases). CDR1 and CDR2 from the germline V gene are LGHDT and YNNKEL (reference sequence). V gave up 0 bases and J gave up 8 bases, with 10 bases separating them. The CDR3 consists of 13 residues. For the CDR3, the DNA is TGTGCCAGCAGCCAAGAAGGGGTAGTGGGCTACACCTTC. Translation: CASSQEGVVGYTF.

The sample holds one count of this clone. This chain uses TRBV13 with TRBJ1-6; 7 bases are shared with TRBD1. Germline CDR1 PRHDT, CDR2 FYEKMQ (reference sequence). The CDR3 totals 14 residues. J lost 10 bases, V lost 5 bases, and 8 bases had no gene match. CDR3 nucleotides: TGTGCCAGCAGCCAACTCAGGGGGGCATCACCCCTCCACTTT. It encodes CASSQLRGASPLHF.

This sequence joins TRBV2 and TRBJ1-2; D is ambiguous. Germline CDR1 SNHLY, CDR2 FYNNEI. V was clipped by 7 bases and J by 8 bases, with 20 bases between them. This CDR3 comprises 14 residues. The CDR3 region is CASTHPDLFWGYTF. The CDR3 DNA follows: TGTGCCAGCACCCATCCCGACTTATTTTGGGGCTACACCTTC. The full variable domain, rest sourced from reference TRBV2 and TRBJ1-2, is EPEVTQTPSHQVTQMGQEVILRCVPISNHLYFYWYRQILGQKVEFLVSFYNNEISEKSEIFDDQFSVERPDGSNFTLKIRSTKLEDSAMYFCASTHPDLFWGYTFGSGTRLTVV.

This clone appeared a single time. The rearrangement links TRBV7-2 to TRBJ1-3; no firm D call. Germline CDR1 reads SGHTA; CDR2 reads FQGNSA. The CDR3 totals 15 residues. With 3 bases removed from V and 0 bases from J, the gap between germline ends came to 9 bases. In DNA form, the CDR3 reads TGTGCCAGCAGCTTTAACCAGTTCTCTGGAAACACCATATATTTT. It codes for CASSFNQFSGNTIYF.

The chain uses TRBV27 and TRBJ2-3; the match to TRBD1 covers 11 bases. J lost 5 bases, V lost 7 bases, and 8 bases had no gene match. The CDR3 has 15 amino acids. Germline V gene data show CDR1 as MNHEY and CDR2 as SMNVEV (reference sequence). The CDR3 spells CASKPRDRGLDTQYF. The DNA for the CDR3 is TGTGCCAGCAAGCCCAGGGACAGGGGGTTAGATACGCAGTATTTT.